This T cell receptor (beta chain) is drawn from a study of cytotoxic CD8 clonotypes in ibrutinib-treated CLL. Overall study context: Of the patients, about a dozen were relapsed/refractory, around 16 treatment-naive and 17 to 18 IGHV unmutated. Responses: around 25 partial, 2 complete; after median roughly 68 months, around 15 stayed remitted, 12 progressed. Notes on the study in general: At ibrutinib response, clonality increased, and at progression it declined back toward baseline. Contraction or stability on treatment was seen for public clonotypes, which were uncommon.

Only one count was recorded for this clone. Its antigen is unidentified. The CDR3 contains 16 residues. Between the trimmed V and J ends, which lost 3 bases and 2 bases, there was a span of 17 bases. Germline lookup yields CDR1 SSHAT and CDR2 FNYEAQ (reference sequence). Data came from immunoSEQ multiplex PCR; TCRdb stores just in-frame clones and leaves some out. The sample lists approximately 200,000 clones; around 70% were seen once. The TCR sequence derives from a human donor with chronic lymphocytic leukemia. The chain joins TRBV7-7 to TRBJ2-7; D may correspond to TRBD1 or TRBD2 (7 bases each). Sequences were derived from PBMCs, sampled after 24 months of ibrutinib treatment. The CDR3, as DNA: TGTGCCAGCAGCTTGGATTGGGACAGCGGGACCTACGAGCAGTACTTC. This encodes CASSLDWDSGTYEQYF.